This TCR beta chain comes out of a study of blood T cell repertoires in COVID-19. Background on the study: Donors in the United States, Italy and Spain gave samples during acute or convalescent COVID-19. PBMCs, B-cell-depleted T cells, or T cells provided the cDNA or gDNA that made up the material.

Per the authors' pipeline: Reference gene primers were amplified, and this amplification served to estimate nucleated cell counts. Measured with immunoSEQ multiplex PCR; TCRdb has only the in-frame clones, and not every one. V and J calls and clone size are given by that table; D and trimming were obtained from the DNA. The sample contains about 190,000 clones, just under 85% of which appear only once. The germline V and J ends were trimmed by 0 bases and 8 bases, with 25 bases remaining between them. This CDR3 contains 18 residues. Germline assignment: CDR1 MGHRA and CDR2 YSYEKL. The receptor was isolated from a woman in her seventies with active or convalescent COVID-19. The specimen was peripheral blood. This sequence joins TRBV4-1 and TRBJ1-2; tentative D call: TRBD1 (6 bases). The CDR3 nucleotides read TGCGCCAGCAGCCAAGACCTAAGGGAGGGCAGGGGAAATAGCGGCTACACCTTC. Protein product: CASSQDLREGRGNSGYTF.